The 17 T cell receptor beta chains given below trace back to one sample, sequenced in a study of blood T cell repertoires in COVID-19. Sequencing was performed with immunoSEQ multiplex PCR; in TCRdb, only in-frame clones are kept and a portion is missing. The sample lists some 220,000 clones; 75% to 85% were seen once. The sample taken for sequencing was peripheral blood. These receptors were taken from a man in his fifties with active or convalescent COVID-19.

The gene calls are TRBV3-1 (or the pseudogene TRBV3-2) and TRBJ2-3; the match to TRBD2 covers 15 bases. The CDR3 extends over 16 amino acids. The germline V gene encodes CDR1 LGHDT and CDR2 YNNKEL (reference sequence). J lost 4 bases, V lost 4 bases, and 3 bases had no gene match. The CDR3, as DNA: TGTGCCAGCAGCCTCTGGACTAGCGGGGGGGCAGATACGCAGTATTTT. It is translated as CASSLWTSGGADTQYF.

The chain links TRBV28 to TRBJ1-3; TRBD1 matches 8 bases. Germline V lookup: CDR1 MDHEN, CDR2 SYDVKM. Trimming removed 6 bases from V and 3 bases from J; junction bases left unmatched: 19. This CDR3 spans 19 amino acids. CDR3 DNA sequence: TGTGCCAGCAGCACTGACCAACAGGGGGGAGGGCCTGTTGGAAACACCATATATTTT. This gives the protein CASSTDQQGGGPVGNTIYF.

This chain connects TRBV28 to TRBJ2-7; D uncertain. The CDR3 contains 13 residues. Germline values: CDR1 MDHEN, CDR2 SYDVKM. V was cut by 3 bases and J by 6 bases, with 12 bases left in between. The chain's CDR3 is CASSLETPGEQYV. CDR3 DNA sequence: TGTGCCAGCAGTTTGGAGACCCCGGGCGAGCAGTACGTC.

This clone was seen just once. This chain uses TRBV7-9 with TRBJ1-6; 10 bases are a match to TRBD1. The ends lost 4 bases at V and 6 bases at J; junction bases unmatched: 6. This CDR3 has 16 residues. Germline lookup yields CDR1 SEHNR and CDR2 FQNEAQ (reference sequence). The CDR3 DNA sequence: TGTGCCAGCAGCTCCGGACAGGGGGAAGGTAATTCACCCCTCCACTTT. Translated: CASSSGQGEGNSPLHF.

The rearrangement joins TRBV2 to TRBJ2-7, with D perhaps TRBD2 (6 bases). The germline V gene has CDR1 SNHLY and CDR2 FYNNEI. CDR3 size: 14 residues. The V end lost 2 bases, the J end lost 3 bases, and 11 bases lay between the germline ends. In nucleotides, the CDR3 is TGTGCCAGCAGTGAAAGTGGGGGGATCTACGAGCAGTACGTC. Translated, it gives CASSESGGIYEQYV.

This chain uses TRBV2 with TRBJ2-3, with 7 bases aligning to TRBD2. The CDR3 is 16 amino acids. V lost 6 bases, J lost 3 bases, and 12 bases stayed unmatched. Germline V gene data show CDR1 as SNHLY and CDR2 as FYNNEI. The CDR3 loop reads CASSPVRSGITDTQYF. DNA of the CDR3: TGTGCCAGCAGCCCGGTCCGGAGCGGGATAACAGATACGCAGTATTTT.

The genes are TRBV5-1 and TRBJ2-7; D gene uncertain. The CDR3 consists of 12 residues. Trimming left V 1 base short and J 5 bases short, with 7 bases between. CDR1 is SGHRS, CDR2 YFSETQ, per germline. The CDR3 spells CASSLNAHEQYF. Written as DNA, the CDR3 is TGCGCCAGCAGCTTGAACGCGCACGAGCAGTACTTC.

This clone was picked up a small number of times. J is TRBJ1-1 and V is TRBV7-8; D perhaps matches TRBD1 (6 bases). The CDR3 totals 15 residues. Per germline, CDR1 SGHVS and CDR2 FQNEAQ. Deletions cut 3 bases from V and 2 bases from J, with 13 bases between. CDR3 sequence: CASSFRQDKNTEAFF. For the CDR3, the DNA is TGTGCCAGCAGCTTCCGACAGGATAAAAACACTGAAGCTTTCTTT.

For this clone: Other DNA sequences in the same sample also yield this CDR3. This sequence joins TRBV5-1 and TRBJ2-7; D might be TRBD2 (6 bases). Germline loops: CDR1 SGHRS, CDR2 YFSETQ. V was cut by 0 bases and J by 4 bases, with 8 bases left in between. The CDR3 sequence is 13 residues long. This CDR3 reads CASSLAGTYEQYF. DNA of the CDR3: TGCGCCAGCAGCTTGGCGGGGACTTACGAGCAGTACTTC. Using reference TRBV5-1 and TRBJ2-7 for the parts outside the CDR3, the full variable domain is KAGVTQTPRYLIKTRGQQVTLSCSPISGHRSVSWYQQTPGQGLQFLFEYFSETQRNKGNFPGRFSGRQFSNSRSEMNVSTLELGDSALYLCASSLAGTYEQYFGPGTRLTVT.

This clone was detected only once. Other DNA sequences in the sample encode the same CDR3. The J gene is TRBJ1-1, the V gene TRBV28; D perhaps matches TRBD1 (5 bases). The germline CDR1 and CDR2 sequences are MDHEN and SYDVKM. CDR3 length: 13 residues. Trimming took 4 bases from V and 5 from J, leaving 11 bases between them. In nucleotides, the CDR3 is TGTGCCAGCAGTTCGGGGGGGGAGACTGAAGCTTTCTTT. As protein: CASSSGGETEAFF.

This clone was picked up one time. The gene calls are TRBV11-2 and TRBJ2-7; TRBD2 matches at 8 bases. Losses at the gene ends were 0 bases for V and 2 bases for J; bases not matched to a gene: 9. Germline CDR1 SGHAT, CDR2 FQNNGV. The CDR3 runs to 17 residues. The CDR3 region is CASSLEAGREAPYEQYF. In DNA, the CDR3 is TGTGCCAGCAGCTTAGAGGCGGGGCGGGAGGCCCCCTACGAGCAGTACTTC. Looking up the rest from reference TRBV11-2 and TRBJ2-7 gives the full variable domain: EAGVAQSPRYKIIEKRQSVAFWCNPISGHATLYWYQQILGQGPKLLIQFQNNGVVDDSQLPKDRFSAERLKGVDSTLKIQPAKLEDSAVYLCASSLEAGREAPYEQYFGPGTRLTVT.

This clone has a handful of counts. V and J are TRBV7-8 and TRBJ1-5; possible D gene TRBD1, 6 bases. The germline V gene has CDR1 SGHVS and CDR2 FQNEAQ. V was shortened by 2 bases and J by 4 bases, with 12 bases between the two germline ends. This CDR3 is built from 15 residues. CDR3 amino acids: CASSLITGPNQPQHF. The CDR3 region has the DNA TGTGCCAGCAGCTTAATCACAGGGCCAAATCAGCCCCAGCATTTT.

The chain has TRBV15 and TRBJ2-3, with 9 bases fitting TRBD2. Germline loops: CDR1 LNHNV, CDR2 YYDKDF (reference sequence). V trimming: 0 bases; J trimming: 2 bases; junction bases outside the gene matches: 3. This CDR3 contains 16 residues. CDR3 in amino acids: CATSRDRLADTDTQYF. CDR3 in DNA: TGTGCCACCAGCAGAGATAGACTAGCGGACACAGATACGCAGTATTTT. The whole variable domain, remainder taken from reference TRBV15 and TRBJ2-3, is DAMVIQNPRYQVTQFGKPVTLSCSQTLNHNVMYWYQQKSSQAPKLLFHYYDKDFNNEADTPDNFQSRRPNTSFCFLDIRSPGLGDTAMYLCATSRDRLADTDTQYFGPGTRLTVL.

As DNA, the CDR3 is TGTGCCAGCAGCGGACAGAGCACAGATACGCAGTATTTT. Its translation is CASSGQSTDTQYF. This chain joins TRBV7-9 and TRBJ2-3; D perhaps matches TRBD1 (6 bases). The ends were cut back, 5 bases at V and 0 bases at J, with 6 bases in the middle. Germline values: CDR1 SEHNR, CDR2 FQNEAQ (reference sequence). This CDR3 has 13 amino acids.

This clone has just one count. The CDR3 region has the DNA TGTGCCAGCAGCTTTGGGTTTGCGGGCACTGAAGCTTTCTTT. Protein: CASSFGFAGTEAFF. The chain uses TRBV7-8 and TRBJ1-1; D unresolved. The CDR3 loop spans 14 amino acids. CDR1 and CDR2 from the germline V gene are SGHVS and FQNEAQ. V was trimmed by 3 bases and J by 4 bases, leaving 12 bases between them.

This clone appeared a single time. The chain joins TRBV5-1 to TRBJ2-5; D remains unclear. The CDR3 extends over 13 amino acids. With 0 bases removed from V and 2 bases from J, the gap between germline ends came to 5 bases. Germline V gene lookup returns CDR1 SGHRS and CDR2 YFSETQ. The CDR3 reads CASSLGRQETQYF. Here the CDR3 DNA reads TGCGCCAGCAGCTTGGGTCGGCAAGAGACCCAGTACTTC.

This chain connects TRBV7-2 to TRBJ1-1; possible D gene TRBD1, 6 bases. V was clipped by 1 base and J by 11 bases, with 17 bases between them. The CDR3 runs to 14 residues. Germline CDR1 and CDR2: SGHTA and FQGNSA. CDR3 residues: CASSLGRTQGMAFF. The CDR3 DNA follows: TGTGCCAGCAGCTTAGGGAGGACACAGGGTATGGCTTTCTTT.